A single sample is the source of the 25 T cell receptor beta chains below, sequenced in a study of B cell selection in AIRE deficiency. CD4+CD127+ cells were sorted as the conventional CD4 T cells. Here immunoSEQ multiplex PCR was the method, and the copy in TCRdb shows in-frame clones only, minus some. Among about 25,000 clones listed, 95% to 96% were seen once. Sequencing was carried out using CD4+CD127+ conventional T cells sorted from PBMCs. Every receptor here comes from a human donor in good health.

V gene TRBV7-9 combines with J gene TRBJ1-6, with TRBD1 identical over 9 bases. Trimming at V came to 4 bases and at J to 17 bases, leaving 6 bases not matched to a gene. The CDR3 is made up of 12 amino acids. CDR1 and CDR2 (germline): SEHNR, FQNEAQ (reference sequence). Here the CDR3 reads CASSYSGTGFHF. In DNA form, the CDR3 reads TGTGCCAGCAGCTACTCCGGGACAGGGTTCCACTTT.

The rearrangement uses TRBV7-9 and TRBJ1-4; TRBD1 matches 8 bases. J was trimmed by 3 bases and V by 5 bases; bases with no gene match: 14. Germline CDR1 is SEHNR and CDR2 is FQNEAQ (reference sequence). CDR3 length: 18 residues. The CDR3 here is CASSPIRAGGFSNEKLFF. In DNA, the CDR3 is TGTGCCAGCAGCCCAATAAGGGCAGGGGGCTTCTCTAATGAAAAACTGTTTTTT. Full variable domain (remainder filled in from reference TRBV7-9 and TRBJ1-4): DTGVSQNPRHKITKRGQNVTFRCDPISEHNRLYWYRQTLGQGPEFLTYFQNEAQLEKSRLLSDRFSAERPKGSFSTLEIQRTEQGDSAMYLCASSPIRAGGFSNEKLFFGSGTQLSVL.

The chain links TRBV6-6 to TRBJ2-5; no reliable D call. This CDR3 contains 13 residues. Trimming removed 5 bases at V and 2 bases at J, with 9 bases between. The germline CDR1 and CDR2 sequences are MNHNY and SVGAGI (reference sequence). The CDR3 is CASSNTAQETQYF. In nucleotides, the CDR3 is TGTGCCAGCAGTAATACCGCACAAGAGACCCAGTACTTC.

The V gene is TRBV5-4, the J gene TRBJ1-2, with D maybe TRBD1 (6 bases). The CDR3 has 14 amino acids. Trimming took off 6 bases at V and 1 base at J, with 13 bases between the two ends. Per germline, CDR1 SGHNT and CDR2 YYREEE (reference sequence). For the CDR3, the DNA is TGTGCCAGCATCCTAGTAGGGGGTAACTATGGCTACACCTTC. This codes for CASILVGGNYGYTF.

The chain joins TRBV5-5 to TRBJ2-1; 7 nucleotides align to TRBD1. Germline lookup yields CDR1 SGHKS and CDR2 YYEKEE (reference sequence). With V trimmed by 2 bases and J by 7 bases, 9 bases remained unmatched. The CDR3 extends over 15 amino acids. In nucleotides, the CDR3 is TGTGCCAGCAGCTTTAGCCACTCCAGGGGGAATGAGCAGTTCTTC. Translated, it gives CASSFSHSRGNEQFF.

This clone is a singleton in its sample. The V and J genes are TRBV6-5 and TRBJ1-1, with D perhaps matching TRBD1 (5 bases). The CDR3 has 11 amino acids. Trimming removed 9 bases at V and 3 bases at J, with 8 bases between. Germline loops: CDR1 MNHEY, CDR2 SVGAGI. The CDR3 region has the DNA TGTGCCAGTGGGGGGGACACTGAAGCTTTCTTT. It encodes CASGGDTEAFF.

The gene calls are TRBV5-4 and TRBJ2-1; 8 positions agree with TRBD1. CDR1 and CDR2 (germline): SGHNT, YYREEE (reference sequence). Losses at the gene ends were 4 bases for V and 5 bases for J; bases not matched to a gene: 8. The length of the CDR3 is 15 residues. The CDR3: CASSVRQGRHNEQFF. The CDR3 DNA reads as TGTGCCAGCAGCGTACGACAGGGGAGGCACAATGAGCAGTTCTTC.

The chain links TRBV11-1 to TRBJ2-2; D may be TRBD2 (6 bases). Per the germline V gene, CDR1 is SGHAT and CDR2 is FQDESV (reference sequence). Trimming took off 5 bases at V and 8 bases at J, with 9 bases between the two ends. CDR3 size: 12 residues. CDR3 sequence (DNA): TGTGCCAGCAGCCGCCGGGGGGGGGAGCTGTTTTTT. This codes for CASSRRGGELFF.

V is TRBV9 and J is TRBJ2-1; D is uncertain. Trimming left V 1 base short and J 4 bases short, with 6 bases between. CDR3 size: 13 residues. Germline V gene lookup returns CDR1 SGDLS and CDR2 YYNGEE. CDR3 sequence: CASSVPGYNEQFF. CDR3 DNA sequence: TGTGCCAGCAGCGTACCAGGTTACAATGAGCAGTTCTTC. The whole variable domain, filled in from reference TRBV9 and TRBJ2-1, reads DSGVTQTPKHLITATGQRVTLRCSPRSGDLSVYWYQQSLDQGLQFLIQYYNGEERAKGNILERFSAQQFPDLHSELNLSSLELGDSALYFCASSVPGYNEQFFGPGTRLTVL.

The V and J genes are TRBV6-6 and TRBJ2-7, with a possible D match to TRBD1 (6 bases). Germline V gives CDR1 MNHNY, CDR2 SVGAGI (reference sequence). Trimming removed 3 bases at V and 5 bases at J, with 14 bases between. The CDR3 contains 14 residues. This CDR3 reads CASSYITGTDEQYF. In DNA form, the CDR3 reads TGTGCCAGCAGTTATATTACAGGGACCGACGAGCAGTACTTC.

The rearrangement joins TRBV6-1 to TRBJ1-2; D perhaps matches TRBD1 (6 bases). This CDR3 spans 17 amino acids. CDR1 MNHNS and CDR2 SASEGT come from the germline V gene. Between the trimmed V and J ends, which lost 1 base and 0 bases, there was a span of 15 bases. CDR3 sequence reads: CASSEGYNRAPNYGYTF. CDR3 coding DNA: TGTGCCAGCAGTGAAGGTTATAACAGGGCTCCTAACTATGGCTACACCTTC.

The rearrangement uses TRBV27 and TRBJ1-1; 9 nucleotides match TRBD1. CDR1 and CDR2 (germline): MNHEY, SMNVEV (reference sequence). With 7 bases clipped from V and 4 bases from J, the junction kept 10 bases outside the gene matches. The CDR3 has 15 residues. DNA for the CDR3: TGTGCCAGCACGACAGGGGGGACCCGAAGCACTGAAGCTTTCTTT. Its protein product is CASTTGGTRSTEAFF.

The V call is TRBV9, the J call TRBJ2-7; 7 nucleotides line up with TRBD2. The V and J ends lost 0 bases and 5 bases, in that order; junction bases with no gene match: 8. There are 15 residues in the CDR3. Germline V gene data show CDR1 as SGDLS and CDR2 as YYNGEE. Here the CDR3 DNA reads TGTGCCAGCAGCGTAGACGCGGGGAGGGTCGACGAGCAGTACTTC. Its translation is CASSVDAGRVDEQYF.

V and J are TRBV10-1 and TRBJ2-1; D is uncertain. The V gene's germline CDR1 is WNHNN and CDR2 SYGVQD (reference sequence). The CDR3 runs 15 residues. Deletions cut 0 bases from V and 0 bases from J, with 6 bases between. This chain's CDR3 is CASSESDGSYNEQFF. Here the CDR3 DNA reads TGCGCCAGCAGTGAGTCGGACGGCTCCTACAATGAGCAGTTCTTC.

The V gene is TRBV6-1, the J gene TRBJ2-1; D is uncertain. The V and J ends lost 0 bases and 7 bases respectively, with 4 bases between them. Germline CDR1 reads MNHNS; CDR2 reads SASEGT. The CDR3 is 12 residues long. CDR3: CASSEAWNEQFF. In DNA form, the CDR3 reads TGTGCCAGCAGTGAAGCCTGGAATGAGCAGTTCTTC.

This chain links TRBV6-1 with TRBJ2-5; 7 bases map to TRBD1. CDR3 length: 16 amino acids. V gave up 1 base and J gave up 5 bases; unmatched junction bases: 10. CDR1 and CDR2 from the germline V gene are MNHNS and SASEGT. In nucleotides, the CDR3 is TGTGCCAGCAGTGAAGGGGTGAGGGGGCTGTGGGAGACCCAGTACTTC. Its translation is CASSEGVRGLWETQYF.

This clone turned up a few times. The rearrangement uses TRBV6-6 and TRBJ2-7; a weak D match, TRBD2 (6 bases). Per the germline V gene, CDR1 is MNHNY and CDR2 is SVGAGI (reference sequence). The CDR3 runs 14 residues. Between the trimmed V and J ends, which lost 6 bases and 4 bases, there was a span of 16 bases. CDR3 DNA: TGTGCCAGCAGACCCGGGGACTTACTTTACGAGCAGTACTTC. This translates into CASRPGDLLYEQYF.

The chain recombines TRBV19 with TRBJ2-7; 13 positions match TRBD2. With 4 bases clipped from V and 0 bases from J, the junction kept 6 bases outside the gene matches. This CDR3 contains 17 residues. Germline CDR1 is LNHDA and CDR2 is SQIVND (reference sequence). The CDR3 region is CASSRTSGGGPSYEQYF. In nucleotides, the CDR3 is TGTGCCAGTAGTAGGACTAGCGGGGGAGGTCCCTCCTACGAGCAGTACTTC.

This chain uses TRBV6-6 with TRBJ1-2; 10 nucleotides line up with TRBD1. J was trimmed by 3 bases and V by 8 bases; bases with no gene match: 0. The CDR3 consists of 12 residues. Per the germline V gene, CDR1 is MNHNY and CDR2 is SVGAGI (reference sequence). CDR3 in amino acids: CASGTGDYGYTF. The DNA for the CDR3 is TGTGCCAGCGGGACAGGGGACTATGGCTACACCTTC.

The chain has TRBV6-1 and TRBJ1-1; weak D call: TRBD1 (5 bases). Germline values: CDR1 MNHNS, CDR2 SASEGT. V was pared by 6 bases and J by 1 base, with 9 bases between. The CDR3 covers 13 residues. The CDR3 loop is CASRTTGNTEAFF. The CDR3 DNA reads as TGTGCCAGCAGGACAACAGGGAACACTGAAGCTTTCTTT.

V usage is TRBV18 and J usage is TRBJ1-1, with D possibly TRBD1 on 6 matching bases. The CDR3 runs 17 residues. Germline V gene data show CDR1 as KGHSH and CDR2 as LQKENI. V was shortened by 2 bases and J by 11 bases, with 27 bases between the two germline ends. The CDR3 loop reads CASSPSPGETQKIGAFF. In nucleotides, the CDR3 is TGTGCCAGCTCACCATCGCCAGGGGAAACCCAAAAGATCGGGGCTTTCTTT.

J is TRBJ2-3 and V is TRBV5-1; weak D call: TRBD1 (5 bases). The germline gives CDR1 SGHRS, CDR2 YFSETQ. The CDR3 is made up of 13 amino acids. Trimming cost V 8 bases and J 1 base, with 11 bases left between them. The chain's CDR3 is CASFKQGTDTQYF. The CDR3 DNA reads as TGCGCCAGTTTCAAACAGGGCACAGATACGCAGTATTTT.

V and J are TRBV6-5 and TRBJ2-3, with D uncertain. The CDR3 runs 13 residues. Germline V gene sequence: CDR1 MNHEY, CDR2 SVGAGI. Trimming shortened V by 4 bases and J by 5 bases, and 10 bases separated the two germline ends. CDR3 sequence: CASSLTRGDTQYF. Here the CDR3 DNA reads TGTGCCAGCAGTTTAACCCGAGGAGATACGCAGTATTTT.

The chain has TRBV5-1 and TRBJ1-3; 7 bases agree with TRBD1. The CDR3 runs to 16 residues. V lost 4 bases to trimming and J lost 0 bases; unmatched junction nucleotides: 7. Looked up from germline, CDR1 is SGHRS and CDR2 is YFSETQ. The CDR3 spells CASSPPQGTSGNTIYF. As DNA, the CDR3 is TGCGCCAGCAGCCCACCACAGGGGACCTCTGGAAACACCATATATTTT. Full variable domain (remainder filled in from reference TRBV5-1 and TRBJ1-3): KAGVTQTPRYLIKTRGQQVTLSCSPISGHRSVSWYQQTPGQGLQFLFEYFSETQRNKGNFPGRFSGRQFSNSRSEMNVSTLELGDSALYLCASSPPQGTSGNTIYFGEGSWLTVV.

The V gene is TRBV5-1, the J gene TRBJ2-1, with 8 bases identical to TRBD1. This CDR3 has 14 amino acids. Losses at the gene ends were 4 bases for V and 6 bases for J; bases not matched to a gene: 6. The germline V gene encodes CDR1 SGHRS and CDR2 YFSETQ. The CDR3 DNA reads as TGCGCCAGCAGCGGGACAGGAGCCTCCAATGAGCAGTTCTTC. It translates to CASSGTGASNEQFF. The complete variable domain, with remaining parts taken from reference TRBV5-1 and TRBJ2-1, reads KAGVTQTPRYLIKTRGQQVTLSCSPISGHRSVSWYQQTPGQGLQFLFEYFSETQRNKGNFPGRFSGRQFSNSRSEMNVSTLELGDSALYLCASSGTGASNEQFFGPGTRLTVL.